This is a list of T cell receptor beta chains from one sample in a study of shared clonotypes between healthy human individuals. The table came from immunoSEQ multiplex PCR; TCRdb's copy has only in-frame clones and leaves some out. The sample includes roughly 2.6 million clones, approximately 90% of them seen just once. Specimen: naive CD4+ T cells sorted from blood. These receptor sequences come from a man aged 18 to 30 in good health. CDR3s include the opening cysteine and the closing phenylalanine or tryptophan. Each record gives: V gene, D gene, J gene, clone size, CDR3 DNA, CDR3 protein. D genes are given only for firm matches. Clone size is shown for a subset of rows, as once, few, many or a class of expanded clone.

V gene: TRBV7-2
D gene: -
J gene: TRBJ2-2
clone size: -
CDR3 DNA: TGTGCCAGCAGCTTAGTAGGCACAAACACCGGGGAGCTGTTTTTT
CDR3 protein: CASSLVGTNTGELFF

V gene: TRBV4-2
D gene: -
J gene: TRBJ2-5
clone size: -
CDR3 DNA: TGTGCCAGCAGCCAAGGTGCTGGCCCTCAAGAGACCCAGTACTTC
CDR3 protein: CASSQGAGPQETQYF

V gene: TRBV9
D gene: -
J gene: TRBJ2-3
clone size: -
CDR3 DNA: TGTGCCAGCAGCGTAGCTAGTGGAAGCACAGATACGCAGTATTTT
CDR3 protein: CASSVASGSTDTQYF

V gene: TRBV4-3
D gene: TRBD2
J gene: TRBJ2-7
clone size: -
CDR3 DNA: TGCGCCAGCAGCCAAGTTAGCGGGACTGGGACCTACGAGCAGTACTTC
CDR3 protein: CASSQVSGTGTYEQYF

V gene: TRBV18
D gene: TRBD1
J gene: TRBJ1-2
clone size: -
CDR3 DNA: TGTGCCAGCTCACCCCTAAAACAGGGGGATGGCTACACCTTC
CDR3 protein: CASSPLKQGDGYTF

V gene: TRBV10-3
D gene: TRBD1
J gene: TRBJ2-6
clone size: -
CDR3 DNA: TGTGCCATCAGCGAACAGGGGGCTGGGGCCAACGTCCTGACTTTC
CDR3 protein: CAISEQGAGANVLTF

V gene: TRBV7-2
D gene: -
J gene: TRBJ2-7
clone size: once
CDR3 DNA: TGTGCCAGCAGCTTGCTCACAGGGAGGGAGCAGTACTTC
CDR3 protein: CASSLLTGREQYF

V gene: TRBV19
D gene: TRBD1
J gene: TRBJ2-7
clone size: -
CDR3 DNA: TGTGCCAGTAGTAAGAGGGACAGGGTCTACGAGCAGTACTTC
CDR3 protein: CASSKRDRVYEQYF

V gene: TRBV19
D gene: -
J gene: TRBJ2-7
clone size: -
CDR3 DNA: TGTGCCAGTAGGACAACTGGGCCCTCCTACGAGCAGTACTTC
CDR3 protein: CASRTTGPSYEQYF

V gene: TRBV10-3
D gene: TRBD2
J gene: TRBJ2-3
clone size: -
CDR3 DNA: TGTGCCATCAGGGCGGGACTAGCGGGACGCGACGGTACGCAGTATTTT
CDR3 protein: CAIRAGLAGRDGTQYF

V gene: TRBV28
D gene: -
J gene: TRBJ1-2
clone size: -
CDR3 DNA: TGTGCCAGCAGCAACTTCTATGGCTACACCTTC
CDR3 protein: CASSNFYGYTF

V gene: TRBV5-5
D gene: -
J gene: TRBJ1-2
clone size: -
CDR3 DNA: TGTGCCAGCAGCGCACGGGACACACCTAACTATGGCTACACCTTC
CDR3 protein: CASSARDTPNYGYTF